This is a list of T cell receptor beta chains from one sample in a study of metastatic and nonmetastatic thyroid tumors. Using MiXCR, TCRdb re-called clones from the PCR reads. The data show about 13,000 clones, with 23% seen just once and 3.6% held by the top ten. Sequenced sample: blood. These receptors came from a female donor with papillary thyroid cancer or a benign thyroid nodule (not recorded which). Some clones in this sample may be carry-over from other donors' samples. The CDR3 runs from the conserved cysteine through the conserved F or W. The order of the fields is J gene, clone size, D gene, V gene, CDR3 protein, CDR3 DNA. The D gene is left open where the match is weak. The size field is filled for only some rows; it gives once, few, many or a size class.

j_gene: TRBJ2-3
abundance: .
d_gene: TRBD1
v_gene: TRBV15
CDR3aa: CATRGDRGVTDTQYF
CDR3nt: TGTGCCACCAGGGGGGACAGGGGTGTTACAGATACGCAGTATTTT

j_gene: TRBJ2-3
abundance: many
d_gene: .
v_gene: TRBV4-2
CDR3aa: CASSQQYLDLGTDTQYF
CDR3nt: TGTGCCAGCAGCCAACAGTATCTGGACTTGGGCACAGATACGCAGTATTTT

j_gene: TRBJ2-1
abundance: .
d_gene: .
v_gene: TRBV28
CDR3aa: CASSFITLGLNEQFF
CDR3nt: TGTGCCAGCAGTTTCATCACTTTAGGACTCAATGAGCAGTTCTTC

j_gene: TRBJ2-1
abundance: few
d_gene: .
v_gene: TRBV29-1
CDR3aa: CSVEFGGQFF
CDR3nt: TGCAGCGTTGAGTTTGGTGGGCAGTTCTTC

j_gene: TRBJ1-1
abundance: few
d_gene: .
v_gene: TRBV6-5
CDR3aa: CASSYLVTVNTEAFF
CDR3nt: TGTGCCAGCAGTTACTTGGTGACAGTGAACACTGAAGCTTTCTTT

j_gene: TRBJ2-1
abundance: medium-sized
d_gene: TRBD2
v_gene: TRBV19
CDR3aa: CACAGTRYNEQFF
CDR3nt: TGTGCCTGCGCCGGGACTAGATACAATGAGCAGTTCTTC

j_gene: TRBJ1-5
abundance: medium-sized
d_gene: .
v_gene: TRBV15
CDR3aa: CATSAGASNQPQHF
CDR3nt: TGTGCCACCAGTGCAGGGGCTAGCAATCAGCCCCAGCATTTT

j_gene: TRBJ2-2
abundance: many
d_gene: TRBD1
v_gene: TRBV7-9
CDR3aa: CASSSRQGAGGELFF
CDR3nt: TGTGCCAGCAGCTCCCGACAGGGGGCGGGCGGGGAGCTGTTTTTT

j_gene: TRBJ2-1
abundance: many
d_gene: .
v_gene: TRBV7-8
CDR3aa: CASGSGWVNNEQFF
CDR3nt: TGTGCCAGCGGTTCAGGTTGGGTGAACAATGAGCAGTTCTTC

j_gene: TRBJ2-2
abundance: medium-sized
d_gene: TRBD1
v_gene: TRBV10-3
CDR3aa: CAISPGQGGTGELFF
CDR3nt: TGTGCCATCAGTCCGGGACAGGGGGGCACCGGGGAGCTGTTTTTT

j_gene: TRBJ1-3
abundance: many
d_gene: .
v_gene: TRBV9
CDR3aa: CASSVEVTQSGNTIYF
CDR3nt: TGTGCCAGCAGCGTAGAGGTCACCCAGTCTGGAAACACCATATATTTT

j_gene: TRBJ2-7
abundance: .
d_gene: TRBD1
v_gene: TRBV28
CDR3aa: CASSLWAGGYEQYF
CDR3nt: TGTGCCAGCAGTTTATGGGCAGGGGGATACGAGCAGTACTTC

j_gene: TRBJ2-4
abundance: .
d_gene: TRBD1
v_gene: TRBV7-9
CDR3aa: CASSTVGGDMENIQYF
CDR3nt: TGTGCCAGCAGTACAGTAGGGGGCGATATGGAAAACATTCAGTACTTC

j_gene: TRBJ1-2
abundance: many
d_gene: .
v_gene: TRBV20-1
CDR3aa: CSARSQGNGGYTF
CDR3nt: TGCAGTGCTAGATCGCAGGGAAACGGTGGCTACACCTTC

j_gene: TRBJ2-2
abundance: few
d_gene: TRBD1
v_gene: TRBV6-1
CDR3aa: CASRAQGSAGELFF
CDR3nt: TGTGCCAGCAGGGCACAGGGGTCGGCCGGGGAGCTGTTTTTT

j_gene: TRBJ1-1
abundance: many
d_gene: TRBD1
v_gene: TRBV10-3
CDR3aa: CAIRNTRQGPNTEAFF
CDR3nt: TGTGCCATCAGGAACACTAGACAGGGCCCGAACACTGAAGCTTTCTTT

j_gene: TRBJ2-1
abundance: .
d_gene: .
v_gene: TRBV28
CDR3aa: CASSSQGPNEQFF
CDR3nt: TGTGCCAGCAGTTCCCAGGGTCCGAATGAGCAGTTCTTC